The present entry profiles one TCR beta chain with its context. Data came from immunoSEQ multiplex PCR; TCRdb stores just in-frame clones and leaves some out. Of around 290,000 clones listed, roughly nine tenths are singletons. This CDR3 spans 12 amino acids. CDR1 is WSHSY, CDR2 SAAADI, per germline. V dropped 7 bases and J dropped 8 bases, with 11 bases sitting between them. The data belong to a study of blood T cell repertoires in COVID-19. The TCR sequence derives from a woman in her twenties or thirties with COVID-19, enrolled during active disease. Sequencing was carried out using peripheral blood. This rearrangement joins TRBV10-2 to TRBJ1-4, with D perhaps TRBD1 (5 bases). CDR3: CASKGDEEKLFF. As DNA, the CDR3 is TGCGCCAGCAAAGGGGATGAGGAAAAACTGTTTTTT.